This T cell receptor beta chain originates from a study of blood T cell repertoires in COVID-19. Study details: The United States, Italy and Spain were the sources of the acute and convalescent COVID-19 samples.

TCRdb's table, derived via immunoSEQ multiplex PCR, lists solely in-frame clones and lacks some. The profile shows more than 300,000 clones, roughly nine tenths of them singletons. The CDR3 consists of 14 residues. V was pared by 2 bases and J by 3 bases, with 8 bases between. Germline V gives CDR1 LNHDA, CDR2 SQIVND (reference sequence). Enrolled through a virtual design, the participants were between roughly 18 and 90 years of age and came from 24 US areas. Participant-reported clinical history was the basis for cohort assignment. The recovered donors of Cohort 3 showed two negative PCRs, clearance, or symptom resolution.

Material for sequencing was PBMCs or T cells enriched from blood (not recorded which). The sequence was collected from a woman in her 30s who had recovered from COVID-19. The genes are TRBV19 and TRBJ1-3; weak D call: TRBD1 (5 bases). The CDR3 reads CASSIQGNGNTIYF. CDR3 DNA sequence: TGTGCCAGTAGTATACAGGGCAATGGAAACACCATATATTTT. Full variable domain (outside the CDR3, taken from reference TRBV19 and TRBJ1-3): DGGITQSPKYLFRKEGQNVTLSCEQNLNHDAMYWYRQDPGQGLRLIYYSQIVNDFQKGDIAEGYSVSREKKESFPLTVTSAQKNPTAFYLCASSIQGNGNTIYFGEGSWLTVV.